The text below deals with one TCR beta chain. Its matching antigen is unknown. Deep-level settings were used for running the assay. Some clones are missing from TCRdb's copy, which holds only in-frame ones; the method was immunoSEQ multiplex PCR. The sample gives 780,000 or so clones, roughly two thirds of which show up once; approximately 1.7% is in the top ten. The sample comes from a study of shared clonotypes between healthy human individuals. As for the study in general: Researchers drew samples from two women and a few men aged 18 to 49.

Splitting the CD4+ cells yielded a CD45RA+ naive subset and a CD45RA-negative memory subset. Overall study findings and caveats: As a rule, naive subsets had a larger estimated richness than memory subsets.

This clonotype was obtained from a young woman in good health. The sample was memory CD4+ T cells sorted from blood. Subset indicated: CD45RA-negative fraction.

Here the CDR3 reads CASRRSSGTGDIGTEAFF. The CDR3 region has the DNA TGTGCCAGCAGAAGAAGTAGCGGGACAGGGGATATTGGCACTGAAGCTTTCTTT. V is TRBV28 and J is TRBJ1-1; 10 nucleotides align to TRBD1. This CDR3 comprises 18 residues. The ends lost 6 bases at V and 4 bases at J; junction bases unmatched: 17. Germline V gives CDR1 MDHEN, CDR2 SYDVKM.